This record concerns one T cell receptor (beta chain) sequence. J was trimmed by 9 bases and V by 8 bases; bases with no gene match: 7. The CDR3 has 12 amino acids. Germline V gene data show CDR1 as LNHDA and CDR2 as SQIVND (reference sequence). These data originate in a study of Ad26.COV2.S vaccination and SARS-CoV-2 variants. Sample treatment: about 20 received Ad26.COV2.S at low or high dose, single or two shots; about 5 received placebo; per-sample allocation not given. Specimens were obtained on day 63 following the first vaccine or placebo injection. Assay: immunoSEQ multiplex PCR; the TCRdb copy retains only in-frame clones and omits some. Of some 420,000 clones detected, around nine tenths appear once; the ten largest clones hold 3.6%.

This sample comprised peripheral blood, obtained in a trial of Ad26.COV2.S vaccine versus placebo. This TCR was recovered from a person aged 18-60 years who received the Ad26.COV2.S COVID-19 vaccine or a placebo. This chain connects TRBV19 to TRBJ1-1, with TRBD1 identical over 9 bases. As DNA, the CDR3 is TGTGCCAGTCACCCACAGGGGGCTAAAGCTTTCTTT. Translation: CASHPQGAKAFF.